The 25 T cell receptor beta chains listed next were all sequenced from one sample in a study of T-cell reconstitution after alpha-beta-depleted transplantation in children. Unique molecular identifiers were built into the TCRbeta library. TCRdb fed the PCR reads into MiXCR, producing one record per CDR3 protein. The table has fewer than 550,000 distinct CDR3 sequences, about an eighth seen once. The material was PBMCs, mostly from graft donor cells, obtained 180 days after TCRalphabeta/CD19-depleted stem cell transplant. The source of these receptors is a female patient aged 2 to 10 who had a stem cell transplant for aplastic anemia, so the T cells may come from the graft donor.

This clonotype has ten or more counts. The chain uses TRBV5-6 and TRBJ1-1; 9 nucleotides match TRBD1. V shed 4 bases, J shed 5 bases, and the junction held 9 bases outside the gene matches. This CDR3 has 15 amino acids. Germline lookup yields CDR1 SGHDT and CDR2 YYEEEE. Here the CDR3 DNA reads TGTGCCAGCAGCCCTCCTCCCGGGACAGGGACTGAAGCTTTCTTT. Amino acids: CASSPPPGTGTEAFF.

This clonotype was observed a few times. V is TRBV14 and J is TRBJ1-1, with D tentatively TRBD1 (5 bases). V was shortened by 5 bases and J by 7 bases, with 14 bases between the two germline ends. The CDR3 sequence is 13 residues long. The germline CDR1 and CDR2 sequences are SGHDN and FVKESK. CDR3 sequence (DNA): TGTGCCAGCAGCGGGGGGAACCCATTTGAAGCTTTCTTT. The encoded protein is CASSGGNPFEAFF. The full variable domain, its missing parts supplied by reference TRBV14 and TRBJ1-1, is EAGVTQFPSHSVIEKGQTVTLRCDPISGHDNLYWYRRVMGKEIKFLLHFVKESKQDESGMPNNRFLAERTGGTYSTLKVQPAELEDSGVYFCASSGGNPFEAFFGQGTRLTVV.

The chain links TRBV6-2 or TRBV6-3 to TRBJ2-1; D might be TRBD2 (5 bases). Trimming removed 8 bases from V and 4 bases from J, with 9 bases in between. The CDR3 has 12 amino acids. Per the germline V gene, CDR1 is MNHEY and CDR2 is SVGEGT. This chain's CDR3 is CASESGYNEQFF. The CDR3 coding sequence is TGTGCCAGCGAAAGCGGATACAATGAGCAGTTCTTC.

The CDR3 bases are TGTGCCAGCAGCGTAGACTGGAGTCCTCCGTCCGGTACGCAGTATTTT. This codes for CASSVDWSPPSGTQYF. The chain employs TRBV9 and TRBJ2-3; the D is unclear. Per germline, CDR1 SGDLS and CDR2 YYNGEE. The CDR3 is made up of 16 amino acids. The V and J ends lost 0 bases and 8 bases respectively, with 19 bases between them.

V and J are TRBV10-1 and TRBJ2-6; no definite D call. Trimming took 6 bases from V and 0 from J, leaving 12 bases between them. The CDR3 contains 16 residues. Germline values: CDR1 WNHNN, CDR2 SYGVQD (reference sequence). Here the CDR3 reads CASSVIMSSGANVLTF. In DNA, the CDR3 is TGCGCCAGCAGCGTGATTATGAGCTCTGGGGCCAACGTCCTGACTTTC.

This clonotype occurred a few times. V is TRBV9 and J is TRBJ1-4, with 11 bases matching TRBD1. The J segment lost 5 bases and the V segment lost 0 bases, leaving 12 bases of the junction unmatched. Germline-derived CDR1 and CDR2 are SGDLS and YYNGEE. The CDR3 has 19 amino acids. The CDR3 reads CASSVAPEGQGVFNEKLFF. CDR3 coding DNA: TGTGCCAGCAGCGTAGCCCCGGAGGGACAGGGGGTATTCAATGAAAAACTGTTTTTT.

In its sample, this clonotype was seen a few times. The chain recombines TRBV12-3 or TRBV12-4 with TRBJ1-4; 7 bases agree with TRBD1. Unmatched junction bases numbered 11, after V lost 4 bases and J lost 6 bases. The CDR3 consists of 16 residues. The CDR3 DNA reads TGTGCCAGCAGTTACCCTGGACGCAGGGGGTATGAAAAACTGTTTTTT. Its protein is CASSYPGRRGYEKLFF.

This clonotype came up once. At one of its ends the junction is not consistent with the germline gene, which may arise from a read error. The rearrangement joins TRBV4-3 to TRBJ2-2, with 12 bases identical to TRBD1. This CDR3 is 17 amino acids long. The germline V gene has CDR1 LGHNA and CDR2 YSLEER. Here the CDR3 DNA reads TGCGCCATCAGCCACGGGACAGGGGGCGTATCAGGCGGGGAGCTGTTTTTT. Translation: CAISHGTGGVSGGELFF.

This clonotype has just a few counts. The chain's CDR3 is CASTSIGYEQYV. The CDR3 DNA reads as TGTGCCAGCACCTCAATAGGTTACGAGCAGTACGTC. This chain connects TRBV7-8 to TRBJ2-7; D is uncertain. This CDR3 is 12 amino acids long. The V end lost 7 bases, the J end lost 4 bases, and 11 bases lay between the germline ends. Germline V gene data show CDR1 as SGHVS and CDR2 as FQNEAQ.

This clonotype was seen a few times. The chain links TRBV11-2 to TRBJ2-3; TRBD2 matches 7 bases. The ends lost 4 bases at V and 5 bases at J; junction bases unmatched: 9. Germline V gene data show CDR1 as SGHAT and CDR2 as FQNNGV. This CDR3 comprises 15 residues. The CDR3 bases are TGTGCCAGCAGCTCTGGACCCTCGGGAGGAGATACGCAGTATTTT. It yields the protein CASSSGPSGGDTQYF.

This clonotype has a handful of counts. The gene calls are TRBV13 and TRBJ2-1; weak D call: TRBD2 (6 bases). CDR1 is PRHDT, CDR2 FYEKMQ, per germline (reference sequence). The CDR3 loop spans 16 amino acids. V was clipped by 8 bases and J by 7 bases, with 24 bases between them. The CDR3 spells CASLRTAIGGMNEQFF. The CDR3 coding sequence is TGTGCCAGCCTCAGAACCGCTATCGGCGGGATGAATGAGCAGTTCTTC.

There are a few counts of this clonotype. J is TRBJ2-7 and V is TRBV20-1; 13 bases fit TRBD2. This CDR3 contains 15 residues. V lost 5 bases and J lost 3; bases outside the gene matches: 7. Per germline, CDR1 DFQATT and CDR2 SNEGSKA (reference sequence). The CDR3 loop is CSAPRTSGRSYEQYF. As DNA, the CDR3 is TGCAGTGCTCCACGGACTAGCGGGAGAAGCTACGAGCAGTACTTC.

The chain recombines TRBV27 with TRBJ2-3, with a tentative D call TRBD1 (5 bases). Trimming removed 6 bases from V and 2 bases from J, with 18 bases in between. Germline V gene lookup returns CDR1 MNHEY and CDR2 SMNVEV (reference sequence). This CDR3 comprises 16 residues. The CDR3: CASRTRQIVPTDTQYF. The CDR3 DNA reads TGTGCCAGCAGGACGAGACAGATTGTCCCCACAGATACGCAGTATTTT.

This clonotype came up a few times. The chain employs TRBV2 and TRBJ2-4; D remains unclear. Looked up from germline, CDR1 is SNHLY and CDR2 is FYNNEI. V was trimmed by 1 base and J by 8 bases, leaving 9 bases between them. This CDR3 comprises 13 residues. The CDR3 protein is CASSEDVPYIQYF. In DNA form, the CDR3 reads TGTGCCAGCAGTGAAGATGTCCCTTACATTCAGTACTTC.

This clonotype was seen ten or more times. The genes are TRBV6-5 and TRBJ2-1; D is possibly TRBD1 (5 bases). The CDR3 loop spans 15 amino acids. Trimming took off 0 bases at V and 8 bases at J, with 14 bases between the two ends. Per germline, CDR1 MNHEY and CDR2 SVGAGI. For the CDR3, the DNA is TGTGCCAGCAGTTACTCTATCGGCAGGGCCCATGAGCAGTTCTTC. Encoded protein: CASSYSIGRAHEQFF.

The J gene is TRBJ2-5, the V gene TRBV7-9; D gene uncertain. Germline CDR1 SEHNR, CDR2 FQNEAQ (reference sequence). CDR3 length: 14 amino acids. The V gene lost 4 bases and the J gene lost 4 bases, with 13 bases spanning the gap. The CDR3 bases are TGTGCCAGCAGCTACGACGCGGTCCGAGAGACCCAGTACTTC. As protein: CASSYDAVRETQYF.

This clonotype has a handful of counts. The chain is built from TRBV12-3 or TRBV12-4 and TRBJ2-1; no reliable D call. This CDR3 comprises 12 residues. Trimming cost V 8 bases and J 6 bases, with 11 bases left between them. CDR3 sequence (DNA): TGTGCCAGCCGACATCCCCTCAATGAGCAGTTCTTC. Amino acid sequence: CASRHPLNEQFF.

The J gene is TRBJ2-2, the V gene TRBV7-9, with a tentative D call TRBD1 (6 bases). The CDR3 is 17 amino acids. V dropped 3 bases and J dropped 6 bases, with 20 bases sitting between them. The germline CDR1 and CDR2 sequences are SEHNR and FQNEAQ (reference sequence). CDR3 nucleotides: TGTGCCAGCAGCTTTAATGCTCGGGCCAGGGGCGCCGGGGAGCTGTTTTTT. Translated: CASSFNARARGAGELFF.

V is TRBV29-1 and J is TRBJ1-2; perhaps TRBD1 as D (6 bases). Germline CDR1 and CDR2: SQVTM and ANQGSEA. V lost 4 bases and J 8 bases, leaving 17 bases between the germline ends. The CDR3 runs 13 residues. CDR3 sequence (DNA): TGCAGCGTTGGCACAATAGGGGGTGACGGCTACACCTTC. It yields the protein CSVGTIGGDGYTF.

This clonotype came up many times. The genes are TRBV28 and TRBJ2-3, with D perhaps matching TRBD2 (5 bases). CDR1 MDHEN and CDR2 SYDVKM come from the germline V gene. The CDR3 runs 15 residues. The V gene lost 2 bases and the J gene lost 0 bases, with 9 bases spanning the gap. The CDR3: CASSLIAGSTDTQYF. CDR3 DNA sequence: TGTGCCAGCAGTTTAATCGCGGGTAGCACAGATACGCAGTATTTT.

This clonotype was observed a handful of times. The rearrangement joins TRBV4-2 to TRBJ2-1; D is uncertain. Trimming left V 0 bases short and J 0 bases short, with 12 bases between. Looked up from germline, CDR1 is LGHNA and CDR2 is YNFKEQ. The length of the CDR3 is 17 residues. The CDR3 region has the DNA TGTGCCAGCAGCCAAGAACCGATTAAGAGCTCCTACAATGAGCAGTTCTTC. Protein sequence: CASSQEPIKSSYNEQFF.

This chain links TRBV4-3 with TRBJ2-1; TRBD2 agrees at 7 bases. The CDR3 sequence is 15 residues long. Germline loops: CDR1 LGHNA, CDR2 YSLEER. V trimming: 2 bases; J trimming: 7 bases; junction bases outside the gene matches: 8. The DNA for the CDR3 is TGCGCCAGCAGCCAAAACGCGGGACTACTGAATGAGCAGTTCTTC. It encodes CASSQNAGLLNEQFF.

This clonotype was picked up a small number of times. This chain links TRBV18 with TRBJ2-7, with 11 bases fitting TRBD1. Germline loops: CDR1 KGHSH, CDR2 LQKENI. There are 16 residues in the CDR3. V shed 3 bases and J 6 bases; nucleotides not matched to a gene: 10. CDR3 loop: CASSPSGQGALFEQYV. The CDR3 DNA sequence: TGTGCCAGCTCACCGTCCGGACAGGGGGCTCTATTCGAGCAGTACGTC.

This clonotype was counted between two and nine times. DNA for the CDR3: TGTGCCAGCAGAATCGGGACAGCTTATAATTCACCCCTCCACTTT. Translating it yields CASRIGTAYNSPLHF. The chain has TRBV28 and TRBJ1-6, with 7 positions matching TRBD1. The CDR3 is made up of 15 amino acids. V lost 6 bases and J lost 4; bases outside the gene matches: 6. From germline, CDR1 is MDHEN and CDR2 SYDVKM.

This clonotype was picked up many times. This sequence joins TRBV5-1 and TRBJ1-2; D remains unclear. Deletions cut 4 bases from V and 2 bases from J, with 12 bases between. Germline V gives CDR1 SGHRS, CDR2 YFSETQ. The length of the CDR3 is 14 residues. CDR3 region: CASSLGQENYGYTF. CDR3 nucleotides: TGCGCCAGCAGCCTGGGCCAGGAAAACTATGGCTACACCTTC.